This T cell receptor (beta chain) appears in the sequencing data of a study of identical twins. The V end was cut by 5 bases, the J end by 2 bases, with 18 bases between. Germline CDR1 is DFQATT and CDR2 is SNEGSKA (reference sequence). The CDR3 totals 15 residues. TCRdb passed the 5' RACE reads through MiXCR, listing each CDR3 protein once. This table has some 730,000 distinct CDR3 sequences, 15% to 20% appearing once. Another study also made use of these data, one on T cells expressing NK-cell markers. That study reports: Several donors showed these clonotypes also leading the CD3+CD56-NKG2C+ fraction.

The sequenced sample was PBMCs. The rearrangement links TRBV20-1 to TRBJ1-1; weak D call: TRBD1 (5 bases). This clonotype was sampled from a woman under 30 in good health. The CDR3 protein is CSAQAFSGTNTEAFF. The CDR3 DNA follows: TGCAGTGCTCAAGCCTTCTCCGGGACCAACACTGAAGCTTTCTTT.